One and the same sample provided the 30 T cell receptor beta chains below, sequenced in a study of naive and memory T cell subsets. The beta constant-region primer was an equimolar mix of two oligonucleotides covering TRBC1 and TRBC2. Nested alpha and beta constant-region primers with the SP2 primer drove four PCR rounds on ligated cDNA. TCRdb recomputed calls from the UMI-ligation and nested PCR reads with MiXCR, one row per CDR3 protein. The table records just over 80,000 distinct CDR3 sequences, 9% of them present only once. Specimen: naive CD8+ T cells from blood. All receptors derive from a human donor in good health.

The rearrangement links TRBV5-1 to TRBJ1-2; D is perhaps TRBD1 (6 bases). Germline CDR1 SGHRS, CDR2 YFSETQ. This CDR3 has 15 residues. The ends were cut back, 0 bases at V and 4 bases at J, with 13 bases in the middle. The CDR3 here is CASSLAGGGGYGYTF. Here the CDR3 DNA reads TGCGCCAGCAGCTTGGCTGGGGGGGGCGGCTATGGCTACACCTTC.

The chain links TRBV10-3 to TRBJ2-7, with TRBD2 identical over 10 bases. Trimming removed 7 bases from V and 2 bases from J; junction bases left unmatched: 17. Germline V gene data show CDR1 as ENHRY and CDR2 as SYGVKD. This CDR3 spans 18 amino acids. The CDR3 bases are TGTGCCATCACCAAAGCTCGGCTAGCGGGAGATCTGGCCTACGAGCAGTACTTC. This encodes CAITKARLAGDLAYEQYF.

This clonotype was seen more than once but under ten times. The chain combines TRBV27 with TRBJ2-7; 11 bases are a match to TRBD2. After removal of 3 bases from V and 7 bases from J, the junction contained 14 bases not matched to a gene. This CDR3 comprises 17 residues. Germline-derived CDR1 and CDR2 are MNHEY and SMNVEV (reference sequence). Here the CDR3 DNA reads TGTGCCAGCAGTTTCCTATCCGGACTAGCGGGTCCGGGAGAGCAGTACTTC. This sequence encodes CASSFLSGLAGPGEQYF.

This clonotype was counted ten times or more. The V gene is TRBV29-1, the J gene TRBJ2-1, with 9 bases lining up with TRBD2. Trimming at V came to 2 bases and at J to 2 bases, leaving 4 bases not matched to a gene. CDR1 is SQVTM, CDR2 ANQGSEA, per germline. The CDR3 length is 15 residues. The chain's CDR3 is CSVETGLAPYNEQFF. The CDR3 DNA reads TGCAGCGTTGAAACGGGACTAGCACCCTACAATGAGCAGTTCTTC.

This clonotype appeared many times. The rearrangement joins TRBV28 to TRBJ1-4, with D possibly TRBD1 on 5 matching bases. Per germline, CDR1 MDHEN and CDR2 SYDVKM. V was shortened by 7 bases and J by 0 bases, with 12 bases between the two germline ends. There are 15 residues in the CDR3. CDR3 DNA: TGTGCCAGCACCTTCGACAGTGCAACTAATGAAAAACTGTTTTTT. Amino acid sequence: CASTFDSATNEKLFF.

This clonotype was detected a few times. The chain carries TRBV5-1 and TRBJ2-7; D perhaps matches TRBD1 (6 bases). V was trimmed by 4 bases and J by 3 bases, leaving 20 bases between them. The CDR3 runs 16 residues. Per germline, CDR1 SGHRS and CDR2 YFSETQ. The CDR3 region is CASSDGTTHLGYEQYF. The CDR3 DNA reads TGCGCCAGCAGCGACGGGACAACTCATCTAGGCTACGAGCAGTACTTC. Full variable domain (outside the CDR3, taken from reference TRBV5-1 and TRBJ2-7): KAGVTQTPRYLIKTRGQQVTLSCSPISGHRSVSWYQQTPGQGLQFLFEYFSETQRNKGNFPGRFSGRQFSNSRSEMNVSTLELGDSALYLCASSDGTTHLGYEQYFGPGTRLTVT.

This CDR3 is CASSHRDYSPADTQYF. The CDR3 bases are TGTGCCAGCAGCCACCGGGACTACTCGCCGGCAGATACGCAGTATTTT. The V gene is TRBV12-3 or TRBV12-4, the J gene TRBJ2-3, with 7 bases matching TRBD2. The CDR3 totals 16 residues. V lost 6 bases to trimming and J lost 4 bases; unmatched junction nucleotides: 13.

This clonotype was observed many times. The chain combines TRBV28 with TRBJ2-2; D assignment may be TRBD1 or TRBD2 (6 bases each). The CDR3 totals 16 residues. V lost 2 bases, J lost 1 base, and 11 bases lay in between. CDR1 and CDR2 from the germline V gene are MDHEN and SYDVKM. This CDR3 reads CASSLTGGGNTGELFF. The CDR3 DNA reads as TGTGCCAGCAGTTTAACCGGGGGCGGGAACACCGGGGAGCTGTTTTTT.

This clonotype was seen repeatedly, ten times or more. The chain recombines TRBV29-1 with TRBJ2-7, with D perhaps matching TRBD1 (5 bases). The V gene's germline CDR1 is SQVTM and CDR2 ANQGSEA. The CDR3 extends over 11 amino acids. The ends were cut back, 3 bases at V and 5 bases at J, with 8 bases in the middle. CDR3 protein: CSVDWGNEQYF. Written as DNA, the CDR3 is TGCAGCGTTGATTGGGGCAACGAGCAGTACTTC.

In this sample, this clonotype turned up a few times. V usage is TRBV6-2 or TRBV6-3 and J usage is TRBJ2-7; unclear D gene. This CDR3 has 15 residues. Trimming removed 4 bases at V and 3 bases at J, with 16 bases between. In germline, CDR1 is MNHEY, CDR2 SVGEGT. The CDR3, as DNA: TGTGCCAGCAGTTCATTTCCAGGCTCCCGCTACGAGCAGTACTTC. Its translation: CASSSFPGSRYEQYF.

This clonotype was observed at least ten times. This chain uses TRBV10-3 with TRBJ2-7; D call uncertain. This CDR3 has 13 amino acids. The V gene's germline CDR1 is ENHRY and CDR2 SYGVKD. Trimming left V 0 bases short and J 9 bases short, with 12 bases between. The CDR3 bases are TGTGCCATCAGTGAGTCTGGGATCTATGGGCAGTACTTC. Amino acid sequence: CAISESGIYGQYF.

This clonotype was detected only a few times. The chain has TRBV12-3 or TRBV12-4 and TRBJ1-2; TRBD1 is a possible D gene (5 bases). The CDR3 spans 14 residues. The V end lost 2 bases, the J end lost 4 bases, and 11 bases lay between the germline ends. The chain's CDR3 is CASSLSGAFYGYTF. CDR3 DNA: TGTGCCAGCAGTTTATCCGGGGCATTCTATGGCTACACCTTC.

This clonotype occurred a few times. V and J are TRBV6-2 or TRBV6-3 and TRBJ2-7, with 8 bases lining up with TRBD1. Germline assignment: CDR1 MNHEY and CDR2 SVGEGT. Germline trimming cut 6 bases from V and 3 bases from J; bases unmatched to any gene: 7. The CDR3 totals 14 residues. The CDR3 reads CASSRRQGSYEQYF. For the CDR3, the DNA is TGTGCCAGCAGCCGCAGACAGGGGAGCTACGAGCAGTACTTC.

This clonotype was found many times. V gene TRBV20-1 combines with J gene TRBJ1-1; D is unclear. This CDR3 comprises 13 residues. V lost 3 bases and J 1 base, leaving 9 bases between the germline ends. CDR1 and CDR2 from the germline V gene are DFQATT and SNEGSKA (reference sequence). In DNA, the CDR3 is TGCAGTGCTAGGACGCAGACGAACACTGAAGCTTTCTTT. This sequence encodes CSARTQTNTEAFF.

This clonotype was detected ten times or more. V usage is TRBV29-1 and J usage is TRBJ2-7, with 9 positions matching TRBD1. The CDR3 totals 13 residues. J lost 0 bases, V lost 6 bases, and 3 bases had no gene match. The germline V gene has CDR1 SQVTM and CDR2 ANQGSEA. The CDR3 spells CSVDRGDSYEQYF. The CDR3, as DNA: TGCAGCGTGGACAGGGGCGACTCCTACGAGCAGTACTTC.

This clonotype was seen many times. V usage is TRBV10-3 and J usage is TRBJ2-2; 7 bases map to TRBD2. Losses at the gene ends were 7 bases for V and 3 bases for J; bases not matched to a gene: 2. This CDR3 spans 13 amino acids. In germline, CDR1 is ENHRY, CDR2 SYGVKD. The CDR3 DNA reads TGTGCCATCACCCTAGCGGACACCGGGGAGCTGTTTTTT. Translated, it gives CAITLADTGELFF.

This clonotype showed up many times. V is TRBV13 and J is TRBJ2-6, with D uncertain. The CDR3 contains 15 residues. V was clipped by 5 bases and J by 3 bases, with 11 bases between them. The germline V gene has CDR1 PRHDT and CDR2 FYEKMQ (reference sequence). The CDR3 here is CASSRIEHGANVLTF. The CDR3 bases are TGTGCCAGCAGCCGAATCGAGCATGGGGCCAACGTCCTGACTTTC.

This clonotype was counted a few times. The chain couples TRBV5-6 to TRBJ1-2; D call uncertain. This CDR3 is 11 amino acids long. V lost 2 bases and J 1 base, leaving 0 bases between the germline ends. CDR1 and CDR2 (germline): SGHDT, YYEEEE. The CDR3: CASSFNYGYTF. In DNA, the CDR3 is TGTGCCAGCAGCTTTAACTATGGCTACACCTTC.

The V and J genes are TRBV5-4 and TRBJ1-2, with 7 bases lining up with TRBD1. The J segment lost 2 bases and the V segment lost 2 bases, leaving 3 bases of the junction unmatched. Per the germline V gene, CDR1 is SGHNT and CDR2 is YYREEE (reference sequence). The CDR3 is 14 amino acids. CDR3 coding DNA: TGTGCCAGCAGCTTCCTGGGACAGAACTATGGCTACACCTTC. It codes for CASSFLGQNYGYTF.

This clonotype has a count of ten or more. J is TRBJ2-3 and V is TRBV20-1, with D possibly being TRBD1 (6 bases). V lost 5 bases, J lost 3 bases, and 12 bases lay in between. The CDR3 contains 13 residues. Germline V gives CDR1 DFQATT, CDR2 SNEGSKA (reference sequence). CDR3 sequence: CSAPRDKTDTQYF. The CDR3 nucleotides read TGCAGTGCTCCCCGGGACAAAACAGATACGCAGTATTTT.

This clonotype was seen only a few times. The chain uses TRBV29-1 and TRBJ1-2; D gene uncertain. CDR1 is SQVTM, CDR2 ANQGSEA, per germline. Deletions cut 0 bases from V and 3 bases from J, with 14 bases between. The CDR3 length is 15 residues. The CDR3 spells CSVEDALRGYYGYTF. In nucleotides, the CDR3 is TGCAGCGTTGAAGATGCCCTTCGAGGGTACTATGGCTACACCTTC.

This clonotype was detected ten times or more. V gene TRBV7-6 combines with J gene TRBJ2-7; D is perhaps TRBD1 (7 bases). Trimming removed 3 bases from V and 2 bases from J, with 29 bases in between. The CDR3 sequence is 20 residues long. CDR1 is SGHVS, CDR2 FNYEAQ, per germline. CDR3 nucleotides: TGTGCCAGCAGCTTCGAATCGAGGGGACAGACACTAGCAGCTACCTACGAGCAGTACTTC. Translation: CASSFESRGQTLAATYEQYF.

This clonotype came up many times. V gene TRBV6-5 combines with J gene TRBJ2-3, with 7 positions matching TRBD2. V shed 0 bases and J 4 bases; nucleotides not matched to a gene: 4. The CDR3 consists of 15 residues. Germline CDR1 MNHEY, CDR2 SVGAGI. This CDR3 is CASSYSGGSSDTQYF. CDR3 nucleotides: TGTGCCAGCAGTTACTCAGGCGGGAGCTCAGATACGCAGTATTTT.

The CDR3 nucleotides are TGTGCCAGCAGCCACGACACAGGGTTCTCTGGAAACACCATATATTTT. It encodes CASSHDTGFSGNTIYF. This sequence joins TRBV3-1 and TRBJ1-3; TRBD1 is a possible D gene (6 bases). In germline, CDR1 is LGHDT, CDR2 YNNKEL (reference sequence). Trimming cost V 3 bases and J 0 bases, with 12 bases left between them. This CDR3 has 16 amino acids.

This clonotype was counted only a few times. The CDR3 bases are TGTGCCAGCAGCCCCGCCGGATATAGCGGGAGGGACTACGAGCAGTACTTC. Translating it yields CASSPAGYSGRDYEQYF. The V gene is TRBV4-2, the J gene TRBJ2-7; 11 bases align to TRBD2. J lost 3 bases, V lost 4 bases, and 11 bases had no gene match. The CDR3 is 17 residues long. Germline V lookup: CDR1 LGHNA, CDR2 YNFKEQ.

The rearrangement joins TRBV28 to TRBJ1-1, with 8 bases lining up with TRBD1. The CDR3 is made up of 15 amino acids. Germline lookup yields CDR1 MDHEN and CDR2 SYDVKM. The V and J ends lost 8 bases and 3 bases, in that order; junction bases with no gene match: 11. The CDR3 nucleotides read TGTGCCAGCGGTAGACAGGGGAGACGGGACACTGAAGCTTTCTTT. Its protein product is CASGRQGRRDTEAFF.

Many counts were recorded for this clonotype. V and J are TRBV2 and TRBJ1-5; unclear D gene. Germline V CDR1 and CDR2: SNHLY, FYNNEI. V lost 4 bases and J 4 bases, leaving 14 bases between the germline ends. CDR3 length: 15 residues. CDR3 sequence (DNA): TGTGCCAGCAGTGGCCTGCTCAGACCTAATCAGCCCCAGCATTTT. Amino acid sequence: CASSGLLRPNQPQHF.

This clonotype was detected many times. J is TRBJ2-7 and V is TRBV15, with D perhaps matching TRBD1 (5 bases). The germline V gene has CDR1 LNHNV and CDR2 YYDKDF (reference sequence). V was clipped by 0 bases and J by 4 bases, with 16 bases between them. CDR3 size: 16 residues. CDR3 sequence: CATSRDIGQGVYEQYF. DNA of the CDR3: TGTGCCACCAGCAGAGATATTGGACAAGGAGTATACGAGCAGTACTTC.

This clonotype was observed a few times. This rearrangement joins TRBV20-1 to TRBJ2-2, with 8 bases aligning to TRBD2. The V gene's germline CDR1 is DFQATT and CDR2 SNEGSKA (reference sequence). This CDR3 is 15 amino acids long. The trim removed 1 base at V and 5 bases at J, leaving 6 bases unmatched. CDR3 bases: TGCAGTGCTAGAGCGGCGGGAGGCGTAACCGGGGAGCTGTTTTTT. Amino acid sequence: CSARAAGGVTGELFF.

The J gene is TRBJ2-3, the V gene TRBV27; D is unclear. Germline lookup yields CDR1 MNHEY and CDR2 SMNVEV (reference sequence). The V and J ends lost 0 bases and 4 bases respectively, with 20 bases between them. The CDR3 is made up of 18 amino acids. In DNA, the CDR3 is TGTGCCAGCAGTTTATCTATTCGAGTGTCAGGTGGGGCAGATACGCAGTATTTT. Translated, it gives CASSLSIRVSGGADTQYF.